Listed below are T cell receptor beta chains from one sample, sequenced in a study of CD8 T cells in Susac syndrome. From the immunoSEQ multiplex PCR reads, TCRdb called clonotypes with MiXCR, one entry per CDR3 protein. Of under 350,000 distinct CDR3 sequences in the sample, roughly nine tenths were seen once. The sequencing sample was made of CD4+ T cells from PBMCs. The source of these receptors is a human donor with multiple sclerosis. Each CDR3 is given with its conserved first and last residue. D genes are given only for firm matches. Rows give clone size only sometimes, using once, few, many, or a class for an expanded clone.

>TRBJ2-7|TRBD2|TRBV15|NA
TGTGCCACCAGCAGAGGAAAAGCGGGAGGGTCTTACGAGCAGTACTTC
CATSRGKAGGSYEQYF
>TRBJ2-5|NA|TRBV29-1|NA
TGCAGCGTGGGATTAGAGACCCAGTACTTC
CSVGLETQYF
>TRBJ2-7|NA|TRBV6-5|NA
TGTGCCAGCAGACAAGGGACGGGAGCAGGGTACGAGCAGTACTTC
CASRQGTGAGYEQYF
>TRBJ2-2|TRBD2|TRBV12-5|NA
TGTGCTAGTGGCTCGGGACTAGCGGGGGGAATAGGCACCGGGGAGCTGTTTTTT
CASGSGLAGGIGTGELFF
>TRBJ2-1|TRBD2|TRBV20-1|NA
TGCAGTGCTAGACTAGCGGGGGGCTTATGGGAGCAGTTCTTC
CSARLAGGLWEQFF
>TRBJ1-4|NA|TRBV30|NA
TGTGCCTGGGCTCCCCGCGACAGGCAAGGGGTAGGAAAACTGTTTTTT
CAWAPRDRQGVGKLFF
>TRBJ1-1|NA|TRBV5-4|NA
TGTGCCAGCAGCTGGGGGGCGTTTGGGCAGGGATGGTCTGAAGCTTTCTTT
CASSWGAFGQGWSEAFF
>TRBJ1-2|NA|TRBV18|NA
TGTGCCAGCTCACCAGGGATCTATGGCTACACCTTC
CASSPGIYGYTF
>TRBJ1-1|NA|TRBV7-9|NA
TGTGCCAGCAGCTTATTGGTTCAGCCATTAAACACTGAAGCTTTCTTT
CASSLLVQPLNTEAFF
>TRBJ1-1|NA|TRBV9|NA
TGTGCCAGCAGCGAACAGGGTAGCACTGAAGCTTTCTTT
CASSEQGSTEAFF
>TRBJ1-1|NA|TRBV6-2/TRBV6-3|few
TGTGCCAGCAAAACAACCCCGGGGGCGGGCACTGAAGCTTTCTTT
CASKTTPGAGTEAFF
>TRBJ2-2|TRBD1|TRBV6-6|few
TGTGCCAGCAGCCGGGACAGGGGGAACACCGGGGAGCTGTTTTTT
CASSRDRGNTGELFF
>TRBJ2-5|NA|TRBV7-3|few
TGTGCCAGCAGTCCGGGGCCGAGGGAGACCCAGTACTTC
CASSPGPRETQYF
>TRBJ1-1|NA|TRBV6-2/TRBV6-3|NA
TGTGCCAGCACCACCCCCGCGGCAGGGCCTTTCTTT
CASTTPAAGPFF
>TRBJ1-2|NA|TRBV28|NA
TGTGCCAGCACACGGGACTCGATTTTTGGCTACACCTTC
CASTRDSIFGYTF
>TRBJ2-3|TRBD2|TRBV7-3|NA
TGTGCCAGCAGCTCGCTAGCGGGCGTAGATACGCAGTATTTT
CASSSLAGVDTQYF
>TRBJ2-7|TRBD1|TRBV29-1|NA
TGCAGCGCCTCTCTTACAGGGGCCCGGAACGAGCAGTACTTC
CSASLTGARNEQYF
>TRBJ2-2|NA|TRBV19|NA
TGTGCCAGTACCCAAGGGGGTAGCTTCACCGGGGAGCTGTTTTTT
CASTQGGSFTGELFF
>TRBJ2-7|NA|TRBV19|NA
TGTGCCAGTAGTTCGCCACTAGCCTACGAGCAGTACTTC
CASSSPLAYEQYF
>TRBJ1-2|NA|TRBV5-6|NA
TGTGCCAGCAGCTTGTTTCTCAGGGAAGGCATTTCTGTCTATGGCTACACCTTC
CASSLFLREGISVYGYTF
>TRBJ2-5|TRBD2|TRBV28|NA
TGTGCCAGCAGTTCGTATGGGACTAGCGGTCAAGAGACCCAGTACTTC
CASSSYGTSGQETQYF
>TRBJ2-7|TRBD1|TRBV29-1|NA
TGCAGCGTTGAAGGGGTATGGGACAGGGTGAACGAGCAGTACTTC
CSVEGVWDRVNEQYF
>TRBJ1-1|NA|TRBV7-2|NA
TGTGCCAGCAGCCAGCGCCGCGCAGGAAACACTGAAGCTTTCTTT
CASSQRRAGNTEAFF
>TRBJ1-1|NA|TRBV4-1|NA
TGCGCCAGCAGGCTCACCAGGGGCCAGGGGAACACTGAAGCTTTCTTT
CASRLTRGQGNTEAFF
>TRBJ1-4|NA|TRBV5-1|NA
TGCGCCAGCAGCTTCTCAGTGGATGAAAAACTGTTTTTT
CASSFSVDEKLFF
>TRBJ2-1|TRBD1|TRBV7-9|NA
TGTGCCAGCAGCTTCAGGAGCCAGGGGGCGCTAAGTCAGTTCTTC
CASSFRSQGALSQFF
>TRBJ1-2|NA|TRBV12-5|once
TGTGCTAGTGGACAAGTACCCGGAAACTTTCGTGGCTACACCTTC
CASGQVPGNFRGYTF
>TRBJ2-2|NA|TRBV27|once
TGTGCCAGCAGTTTCGCCACCGGGGAGCTGTTTTTT
CASSFATGELFF
>TRBJ1-4|NA|TRBV15|NA
TGTGCCACCAGCAGAGATTTGGGTGCTAATGAAAAACTGTTTTTT
CATSRDLGANEKLFF